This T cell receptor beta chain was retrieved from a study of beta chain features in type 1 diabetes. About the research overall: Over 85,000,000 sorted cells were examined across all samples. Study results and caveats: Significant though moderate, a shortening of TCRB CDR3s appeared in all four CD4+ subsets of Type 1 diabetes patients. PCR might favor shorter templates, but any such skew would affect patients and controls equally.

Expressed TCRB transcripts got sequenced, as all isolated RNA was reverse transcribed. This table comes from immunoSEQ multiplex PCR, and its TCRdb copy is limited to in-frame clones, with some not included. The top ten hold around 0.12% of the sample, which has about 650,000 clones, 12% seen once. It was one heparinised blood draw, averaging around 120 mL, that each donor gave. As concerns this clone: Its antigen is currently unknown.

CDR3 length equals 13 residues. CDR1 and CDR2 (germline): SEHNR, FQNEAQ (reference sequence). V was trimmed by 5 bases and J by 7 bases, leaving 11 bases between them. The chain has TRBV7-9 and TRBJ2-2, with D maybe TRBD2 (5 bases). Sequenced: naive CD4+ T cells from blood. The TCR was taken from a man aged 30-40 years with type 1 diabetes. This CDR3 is CASSPVAGGELFF. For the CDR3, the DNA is TGTGCCAGCAGCCCCGTTGCGGGCGGGGAGCTGTTTTTT.